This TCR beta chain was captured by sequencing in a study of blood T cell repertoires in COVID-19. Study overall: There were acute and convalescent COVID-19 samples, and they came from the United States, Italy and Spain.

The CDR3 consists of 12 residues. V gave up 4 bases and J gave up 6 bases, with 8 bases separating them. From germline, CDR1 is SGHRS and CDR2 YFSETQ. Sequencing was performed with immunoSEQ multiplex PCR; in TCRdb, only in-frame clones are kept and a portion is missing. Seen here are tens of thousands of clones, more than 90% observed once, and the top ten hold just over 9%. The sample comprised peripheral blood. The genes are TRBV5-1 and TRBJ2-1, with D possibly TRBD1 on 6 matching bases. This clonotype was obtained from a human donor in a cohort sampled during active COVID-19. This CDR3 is CASSLGGNEQFF. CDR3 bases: TGCGCCAGCAGCCTAGGGGGCAATGAGCAGTTCTTC.